This entry is about one T cell receptor beta chain. The antigen remains unidentified. The source of the sample is a study of identical twins. Notes on the study in general: Modelling underestimated the level of out-of-frame TCR alpha sharing observed in monozygotic twins. Analyses of zero insertions could be partly confounded by invariant MAIT and iNKT cells. While abundant cord blood beta clonotypes carried fewer insertions, memory repertoires showed no such pattern.

V lost 4 bases, J lost 7 bases, and 11 bases lay in between. The CDR3 consists of 13 residues. The germline V gene has CDR1 SQVTM and CDR2 ANQGSEA. TCRdb reprocessed the 5' RACE reads with MiXCR, giving one entry per CDR3 protein. The sample lists approximately 530,000 distinct CDR3 sequences, 20% to 25% occurring once. These data were also reused for a study on yellow fever vaccine responses in identical twins. That study adds: Convergence reportedly seemed to mark part of the twins' vaccine T cell response, with personalization marking the rest.

This sequence was found in a young woman in good health. J is TRBJ1-6 and V is TRBV29-1; TRBD1 is a possible D gene (6 bases). The sample consisted of CD4+ T cells sorted from blood. The CDR3 DNA sequence: TGCAGCGTTGGAGGGGGGCCGAATTCACCCCTCCACTTT. This encodes CSVGGGPNSPLHF.